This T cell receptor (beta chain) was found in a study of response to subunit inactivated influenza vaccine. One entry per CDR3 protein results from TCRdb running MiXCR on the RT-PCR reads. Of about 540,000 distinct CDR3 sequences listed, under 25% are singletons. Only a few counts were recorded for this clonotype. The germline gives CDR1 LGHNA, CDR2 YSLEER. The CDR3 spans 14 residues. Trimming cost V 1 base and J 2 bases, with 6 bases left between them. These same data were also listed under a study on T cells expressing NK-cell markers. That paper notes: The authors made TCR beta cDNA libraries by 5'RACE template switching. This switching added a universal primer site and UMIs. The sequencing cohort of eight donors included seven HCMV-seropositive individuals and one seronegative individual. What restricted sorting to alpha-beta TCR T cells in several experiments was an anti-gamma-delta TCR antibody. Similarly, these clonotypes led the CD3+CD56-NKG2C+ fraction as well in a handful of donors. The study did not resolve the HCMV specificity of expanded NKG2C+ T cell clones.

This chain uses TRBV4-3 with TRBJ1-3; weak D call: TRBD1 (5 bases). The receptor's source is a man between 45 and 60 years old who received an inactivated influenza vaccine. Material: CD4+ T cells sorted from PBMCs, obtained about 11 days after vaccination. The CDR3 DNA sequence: TGCGCCAGCAGCCAAGGGGGGACTGGAAACACCATATATTTT. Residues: CASSQGGTGNTIYF.